This T cell receptor beta chain was recorded in a study of a mutant IDH1 vaccine in newly diagnosed glioma. About the study: Those enrolled had earlier been treated with radiotherapy, temozolomide, or both, mostly both.

The protocol was immunoSEQ multiplex PCR, while the TCRdb copy is restricted to in-frame clones and leaves out a portion. This table holds 30,000 to 40,000 clones, about 78% found once. Whole-study results and caveats: The authors found pseudoprogression apparently unrelated to changes in top peripheral T cell clonotypes. The vaccine induced immune responses, and these occurred in roughly 93% of patients.

As for time point: baseline, week 1 (first vaccination visit). Treatment here: pre-vaccination baseline after standard-of-care therapy. There were new WHO grade 3 or 4 astrocytomas in the donors, and these were IDH1-mutant and ATRX-lost. The CDR3 totals 14 residues. The germline V and J ends were trimmed by 1 base and 5 bases, with 8 bases remaining between them. CDR1 is SGHTA, CDR2 FQGNSA, per germline. As for this clone: Its antigen remains unknown.

J is TRBJ2-2 and V is TRBV7-2; D is uncertain. Sample: PBMCs, taken from a glioma patient treated with radiotherapy, temozolomide or both. This TCR was recovered from a man aged 40-49 years with glioma. Some clones in this sample may be carry-over from other donors' samples. CDR3 loop: CASSLGTYTGELFF. CDR3 DNA sequence: TGTGCCAGCAGCTTAGGAACGTATACCGGGGAGCTGTTTTTT. Using reference TRBV7-2 and TRBJ2-2 for the parts outside the CDR3, the full variable domain is GAGVSQSPSNKVTEKGKDVELRCDPISGHTALYWYRQSLGQGLEFLIYFQGNSAPDKSGLPSDRFSAERTGGSVSTLTIQRTQQEDSAVYLCASSLGTYTGELFFGEGSRLTVL.